The sequence of this TCR beta chain was determined in a study of T-cell memory formation after mild COVID-19 (dated by TCRdb to the early 2020s). Regarding the complete study: TCR sequence clusters from the two donors were largely donor specific. In two donors, T-cell clones that expanded and contracted after mild COVID-19 were followed by sequencing TCRalpha and TCRbeta repertoires longitudinally. Two young, previously healthy adult volunteers, one female and one male, were included in the cohort.

Sequencing used an Illumina NovaSeq 6000. TCRalpha and TCRbeta cDNA libraries were constructed by 5'RACE with constant-segment primers, with sample barcodes and unique molecular identifiers being introduced. RNA was extracted from every sample with Trizol reagent. Libraries were amplified in two PCR steps, with a second sample barcode and Illumina TruSeq adapters added in the second step. The libraries were sequenced on an Illumina NovaSeq using 2 x 150 bp paired-end reads. Concerning the study's data processing: Reads were demultiplexed and collapsed into UMI-guided consensus sequences with migec v1.2.7. Using mixcr v2.1.11, UMI consensuses were aligned to TRA and TRB V and J templates and then assembled into clonotypes. Expanded or contracted clonotypes were those called significant by both edgeR and NoisET, with noise models trained on biological replicates. edgeR calls used a false discovery rate-adjusted p below 0.01 and a log2 fold-change threshold of 1. As an exploratory analysis of dynamics, max-normalized trajectories of the 1000 most abundant clonotypes were examined by PCA with hierarchical clustering. Each responding clone was given a CD4 or CD8 phenotype based on the CD4+ and CD8+ repertoires, which had been sequenced separately. Using fastp trimming at Q25 and MiXCR clonotype assembly, TCRdb reanalyzed the public sequencing data and kept in-frame beta chains. Entries that share a CDR3 protein sequence are merged under the most common genes and DNA. The V and J calls were determined by TCRdb, not by the authors. This sample comprises some 300,000 distinct CDR3 sequences, just under 20% of them detected only once. The ten largest clones represent over 20% of the sample.

This clonotype has a handful of counts. Its specific antigen is unknown. Base qualities are missing; no much larger clone stands one base away. Broad study findings and their caveats: Contracting CD4+ clones turned up mainly in the CM and EM memory subsets, whereas EMRA was where CD8+ clones were enriched. SARS-CoV-2 specificity was not confirmed for the second-wave clones peaking on day 37. The study covered only a couple of mild cases, and larger cohorts including severe cases with pre-infection samples were considered necessary. Clones that contracted from day 15 to 85 showed balanced CD4/CD8 phenotypes, whereas a second wave of clones that expanded from day 15 to 37 leaned towards CD4+. Some responding clones were detected in pre-infection memory, which suggested that pre-existing cross-reactive memory T cells had joined the SARS-CoV-2 response.

The germline V gene specifies MDHEN as CDR1 and SYDVKM as CDR2. V gives up 2 bases and J gives up 4 bases, and the segment between their germline ends measures 8 bases. The CDR3 runs 13 residues from the cysteine to the phenylalanine. Solely the CDR3 DNA is kept, with 39 bases framed from the first base. PBMCs were isolated by Ficoll-Paque density gradient centrifugation. The TCR originated in a man in his late teens or twenties who had mild COVID-19 (a few samples of this study predate the infection). The sample titles of this study are shuffled in the database, so cell type and time point are left out; the donor was told from shared clones. The sample comprised PBMCs or a T cell subset sorted from them (not recorded which). This receptor chain uses TRBV28 and TRBJ1-2; the D segment cannot be called with confidence. The CDR3 reads as follows: CASSLTTSYGYTF. The nucleotide sequence reads TGTGCCAGCAGTTTAACTACTTCCTATGGCTACACCTTC.